A single sample gave rise to the 13 T cell receptor beta chains below, sequenced in a study of T cells expressing NK-cell markers. After re-calling the 5' RACE reads, TCRdb lists one entry per CDR3 protein, DNA absent. The record lists approximately 550,000 distinct CDR3 sequences, of which the ten most abundant hold around 4%. Sequences were obtained from blood T cells: a sorted CD56 or NKG2C T cell subset, CD4+ or CD8+ T cells, or bulk PBMC T cells (not recorded which). The receptor set was obtained from a man between 18 and 29 years old in good health.

The chain combines TRBV5-5 with TRBJ2-1; TCRdb's D call, TRBD2, is unchecked because there is no DNA. The germline gives CDR1 SGHKS, CDR2 YYEKEE (reference sequence). The CDR3 has 16 residues. This chain's CDR3 is CASSLLSSGQYNEQFF.

The rearrangement joins TRBV29-1 to TRBJ2-2. Germline CDR1 reads SQVTM; CDR2 reads ANQGSEA. The length of the CDR3 is 13 residues. CDR3 amino acids: CSALWQNTGELFF.

The chain has TRBV6-2 or TRBV6-3 and TRBJ2-7; TCRdb's assignment of TRBD2 cannot be checked, as there is no DNA. Per the germline V gene, CDR1 is MNHEY and CDR2 is SVGEGT. This CDR3 comprises 15 residues. The CDR3 loop reads CASTSGAGGLPEQYF.

This chain links TRBV3-1 with TRBJ2-5; TCRdb's assignment of TRBD2 cannot be checked, as there is no DNA. From germline, CDR1 is LGHDT and CDR2 YNNKEL (reference sequence). CDR3 length: 15 amino acids. CDR3: CASSQEWSAQLDQYF.

The chain recombines TRBV7-9 with TRBJ2-3; TCRdb returns TRBD2, unconfirmable since there is no DNA. The V gene's germline CDR1 is SEHNR and CDR2 FQNEAQ (reference sequence). CDR3 length: 17 residues. CDR3 loop: CASSPGGQHYLGDTQYF.

This chain connects TRBV9 to TRBJ2-7; TCRdb gives TRBD1 as the D gene, but with no DNA this cannot be confirmed. The CDR3 extends over 16 amino acids. The germline CDR1 and CDR2 sequences are SGDLS and YYNGEE. CDR3 loop: CASSHSRQGATYEQYF.

The rearrangement joins TRBV14 to TRBJ2-1; with no DNA, the TCRdb D assignment of TRBD2 cannot be verified. The CDR3 runs to 13 residues. CDR1 is SGHDN, CDR2 FVKESK, per germline. CDR3 protein: CASSQEIPREQFF. The entire variable domain, with the rest obtained from reference TRBV14 and TRBJ2-1, is as follows: EAGVTQFPSHSVIEKGQTVTLRCDPISGHDNLYWYRRVMGKEIKFLLHFVKESKQDESGMPNNRFLAERTGGTYSTLKVQPAELEDSGVYFCASSQEIPREQFFGPGTRLTVL.

This sequence joins TRBV12-3 or TRBV12-4 and TRBJ2-1; TCRdb gives TRBD2 as the D gene, but with no DNA this cannot be confirmed. CDR3 length: 18 residues. This chain's CDR3 is CASSRGLAGGFSYNEQFF.

The chain combines TRBV5-1 with TRBJ2-1; the TCRdb D gene call, TRBD2, has no DNA to confirm it. CDR1 is SGHRS, CDR2 YFSETQ, per germline. The CDR3 totals 15 residues. CDR3 protein: CASSLDMTSGRGQFF.

The J gene is TRBJ2-5, the V gene TRBV7-6; as DNA is missing, the TRBD1 call by TCRdb cannot be tested. This CDR3 has 12 amino acids. Germline CDR1 reads SGHVS; CDR2 reads FNYEAQ. This CDR3 is CASTTDQETQYF.

This chain joins TRBV5-5 and TRBJ2-1; checking the TCRdb D call of TRBD2 is not possible without DNA. The CDR3 has 21 amino acids. Germline V CDR1 and CDR2: SGHKS, YYEKEE (reference sequence). The CDR3 spells CASSSGELADTLGGAYNEQFF.

This chain connects TRBV7-6 to TRBJ1-3. The CDR3 sequence is 16 residues long. Looked up from germline, CDR1 is SGHVS and CDR2 is FNYEAQ. CDR3 sequence: CASSLEGRNSGNTIYF.

The chain recombines TRBV19 with TRBJ2-1. Germline CDR1 and CDR2: LNHDA and SQIVND (reference sequence). There are 12 residues in the CDR3. The CDR3 loop reads CASMSSYNEQFF.